The 15 T cell receptor beta chains presented below share a single source sample, sequenced in a study of glioma-infiltrating T cells after dendritic cell vaccination. Clones were read by immunoSEQ multiplex PCR, and TCRdb kept only the in-frame ones, dropping some. The profile shows approximately 48,000 clones, roughly 90% of them singletons. Documented time point: after dendritic cell vaccination, including at tumor progression/relapse. The sample in question was blood, obtained after dendritic cell vaccination. Receptor source: a human donor with glioblastoma.

V gene TRBV18 combines with J gene TRBJ1-5; D remains unclear. The germline CDR1 and CDR2 sequences are KGHSH and LQKENI. V was trimmed by 2 bases and J by 6 bases, leaving 5 bases between them. The CDR3 is 12 residues long. Here the CDR3 reads CASSPDTQPQHF. The CDR3 nucleotides are TGTGCCAGCTCACCAGACACTCAGCCCCAGCATTTT.

The chain is built from TRBV6-1 and TRBJ1-1; D call uncertain. Deletions cut 6 bases from V and 1 base from J, with 12 bases between. This CDR3 spans 14 amino acids. Germline values: CDR1 MNHNS, CDR2 SASEGT. The CDR3 loop reads CASRARSPNTEAFF. For the CDR3, the DNA is TGTGCCAGCAGGGCCAGGTCCCCGAACACTGAAGCTTTCTTT.

V usage is TRBV5-6 and J usage is TRBJ2-3; perhaps TRBD2 as D (5 bases). The germline gives CDR1 SGHDT, CDR2 YYEEEE. The length of the CDR3 is 19 residues. Trimming left V 1 base short and J 2 bases short, with 23 bases between. The CDR3 nucleotides read TGTGCCAGCAGCTTGAAACGGGGAAGTCGGGGTTTTTTCACAGATACGCAGTATTTT. Its protein product is CASSLKRGSRGFFTDTQYF.

The gene calls are TRBV14 and TRBJ1-2; D gene unclear. Trimming took 4 bases from V and 5 from J, leaving 17 bases between them. The CDR3 consists of 15 residues. Germline V lookup: CDR1 SGHDN, CDR2 FVKESK. CDR3: CASSPDPLGVYGYTF. DNA for the CDR3: TGTGCCAGCAGCCCCGACCCCCTCGGGGTATATGGCTACACCTTC.

This clone was seen more than once but under ten times. Here the CDR3 DNA reads TGTGCCAGCAGAATACAGGGGGCGCGTGGTCAGCCCCAGCATTTT. Translation: CASRIQGARGQPQHF. The genes are TRBV28 and TRBJ1-5; 9 bases are a match to TRBD1. Trimming removed 6 bases from V and 6 bases from J; junction bases left unmatched: 9. This CDR3 spans 15 amino acids. Germline CDR1 is MDHEN and CDR2 is SYDVKM.

The chain is built from TRBV5-1 and TRBJ2-7; 9 bases are shared with TRBD2. Germline V gene sequence: CDR1 SGHRS, CDR2 YFSETQ. CDR3 length: 15 amino acids. Germline trimming cut 0 bases from V and 5 bases from J; bases unmatched to any gene: 6. CDR3 region: CASSLGTSVVDEQYF. The CDR3 nucleotides are TGCGCCAGCAGCTTGGGGACTAGCGTGGTCGACGAGCAGTACTTC. The whole variable domain, remainder taken from reference TRBV5-1 and TRBJ2-7, is KAGVTQTPRYLIKTRGQQVTLSCSPISGHRSVSWYQQTPGQGLQFLFEYFSETQRNKGNFPGRFSGRQFSNSRSEMNVSTLELGDSALYLCASSLGTSVVDEQYFGPGTRLTVT.

This clone was counted once. J is TRBJ2-3 and V is TRBV6-1, with TRBD1 matching over 8 bases. Germline trimming cut 3 bases from V and 4 bases from J; bases unmatched to any gene: 3. The CDR3 has 14 amino acids. Germline V gene data show CDR1 as MNHNS and CDR2 as SASEGT. CDR3 sequence (DNA): TGTGCCAGCAGTGAGACAGGGGACGCAGATACGCAGTATTTT. Amino acids: CASSETGDADTQYF.

The V and J genes are TRBV7-9 and TRBJ2-7; 10 bases agree with TRBD2. The CDR3 covers 16 residues. The germline V gene encodes CDR1 SEHNR and CDR2 FQNEAQ (reference sequence). Trimming removed 5 bases from V and 6 bases from J; junction bases left unmatched: 13. The chain's CDR3 is CASSPPGASGGGEQYF. DNA for the CDR3: TGTGCCAGCAGCCCCCCCGGCGCTAGCGGGGGCGGCGAGCAGTACTTC.

The chain recombines TRBV4-1 with TRBJ2-7; the D gene is possibly TRBD2 (6 bases). The germline V gene has CDR1 MGHRA and CDR2 YSYEKL. CDR3 length: 15 amino acids. Trimming took off 4 bases at V and 0 bases at J, with 13 bases between the two ends. Written as DNA, the CDR3 is TGCGCCAGCAGCCCAGCGGGCCAACTCTCCTACGAGCAGTACTTC. This gives the protein CASSPAGQLSYEQYF.

The chain has TRBV27 and TRBJ2-1; D perhaps matches TRBD2 (6 bases). CDR3 length equals 13 residues. With 4 bases removed from V and 15 bases from J, the gap between germline ends came to 19 bases. Germline CDR1 reads MNHEY; CDR2 reads SMNVEV (reference sequence). CDR3 protein: CASSSSPRLVRFF. CDR3 coding DNA: TGTGCCAGCAGTTCTTCCCCCAGACTAGTAAGGTTCTTC.

The J gene is TRBJ2-1, the V gene TRBV7-2, with D hard to call. The CDR3 contains 14 residues. Trimming pared 1 base from V and 9 bases from J, leaving 13 bases between. From germline, CDR1 is SGHTA and CDR2 FQGNSA. CDR3 nucleotides: TGTGCCAGCAGCTTAGTTGGTAGCCGTGGTGAGCAGTTCTTC. Protein product: CASSLVGSRGEQFF. Based on the CDR3 plus reference TRBV7-2 and TRBJ2-1, the full variable domain is GAGVSQSPSNKVTEKGKDVELRCDPISGHTALYWYRQSLGQGLEFLIYFQGNSAPDKSGLPSDRFSAERTGGSVSTLTIQRTQQEDSAVYLCASSLVGSRGEQFFGPGTRLTVL.

The rearrangement uses TRBV7-2 and TRBJ2-4, with a weak D call TRBD2 (5 bases). Germline loops: CDR1 SGHTA, CDR2 FQGNSA. V dropped 1 base and J dropped 2 bases, with 9 bases sitting between them. This CDR3 contains 15 residues. The CDR3 is CASSLVSGTKNIQYF. The CDR3 nucleotides read TGTGCCAGCAGCTTAGTATCGGGGACCAAAAACATTCAGTACTTC. The variable domain in full, completed from reference TRBV7-2 and TRBJ2-4, reads GAGVSQSPSNKVTEKGKDVELRCDPISGHTALYWYRQSLGQGLEFLIYFQGNSAPDKSGLPSDRFSAERTGGSVSTLTIQRTQQEDSAVYLCASSLVSGTKNIQYFGAGTRLSVL.

The chain uses TRBV28 and TRBJ1-1; 11 positions match TRBD1. CDR3 length: 14 residues. The V and J ends lost 7 bases and 5 bases, in that order; junction bases with no gene match: 6. The germline CDR1 and CDR2 sequences are MDHEN and SYDVKM. CDR3: CASTWTGGGTEAFF. In DNA, the CDR3 is TGTGCCAGCACCTGGACAGGGGGCGGGACTGAAGCTTTCTTT.

V is TRBV11-2 and J is TRBJ2-1; D uncertain. V was pared by 1 base and J by 4 bases, with 8 bases between. The germline CDR1 and CDR2 sequences are SGHAT and FQNNGV. The CDR3 totals 14 residues. CDR3 coding DNA: TGTGCCAGCAGCTTAGGCCTCAGGTACAATGAGCAGTTCTTC. It yields the protein CASSLGLRYNEQFF.

V usage is TRBV28 and J usage is TRBJ1-3, with 9 bases aligning to TRBD1. After removal of 10 bases from V and 11 bases from J, the junction contained 6 bases not matched to a gene. Germline CDR1 MDHEN, CDR2 SYDVKM. The length of the CDR3 is 11 residues. The CDR3 bases are TGTGCCACCGCCGACAGGGGGTCCATATATTTT. It is translated as CATADRGSIYF.